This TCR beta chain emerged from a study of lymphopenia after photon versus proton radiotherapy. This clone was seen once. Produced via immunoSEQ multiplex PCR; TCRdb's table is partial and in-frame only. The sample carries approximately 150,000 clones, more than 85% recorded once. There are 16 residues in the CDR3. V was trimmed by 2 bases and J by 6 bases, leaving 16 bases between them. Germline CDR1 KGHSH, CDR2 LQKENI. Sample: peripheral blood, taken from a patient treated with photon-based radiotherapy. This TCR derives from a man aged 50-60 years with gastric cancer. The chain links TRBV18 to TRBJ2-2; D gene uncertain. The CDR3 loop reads CASSPMDPEGAGELFF. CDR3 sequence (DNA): TGTGCCAGCTCACCAATGGACCCAGAAGGCGCCGGGGAGCTGTTTTTT.